Below, 4 T cell receptor beta chains from the same sample are listed, as sequenced in a study of CD8+CD57+ T cells in acquired aplastic anemia. Genomic DNA templated the TCR beta VDJ and CDR3 profiling. TCRdb re-called the reads with MiXCR, one entry per CDR3 protein. The repertoire holds 150,000 to 200,000 distinct CDR3 sequences, with just under 45% as singletons. Input material: sorted CD4+, CD8+, or CD8+CD57+ T cells (not recorded which) from PBMCs. The source is a human donor in good health.

A remark on this clonotype: This may stem from a read error, because a much larger clone lies one nucleotide away. The chain uses TRBV9 and TRBJ2-4, with 8 bases matching TRBD2. This CDR3 region has 16 residues. Germline-derived CDR1 and CDR2 are SGDLS and YYNGEE. The CDR3 loop reads CASSVGLAGSENVQYF. In DNA, the CDR3 is TGTGCCAGCAGCGTAGGGCTAGCGGGCAGTGAAAACGTTCAGTACTTC.

This clonotype has a count of ten or more. The CDR3 spells CSATLTGRTEAFF. CDR3 DNA sequence: TGCAGTGCTACCCTGACAGGGAGGACTGAAGCTTTCTTT. V gene TRBV20-1 combines with J gene TRBJ1-1; 7 positions match TRBD1. CDR1 and CDR2 (germline): DFQATT, SNEGSKA (reference sequence). V lost 4 bases, J lost 5 bases, and 7 bases stayed unmatched. This CDR3 is 13 amino acids long.

This clonotype was picked up many times. The chain couples TRBV9 to TRBJ1-5; D is perhaps TRBD1 (5 bases). The CDR3 has 14 residues. Trimming stripped 5 bases from V and 6 bases from J, with 15 bases between. Germline V CDR1 and CDR2: SGDLS, YYNGEE. The CDR3 here is CASRTERVGQPQHF. As DNA, the CDR3 is TGTGCCAGCAGGACAGAGAGAGTGGGTCAGCCCCAGCATTTT.

This clonotype was detected a few times. The chain uses TRBV24-1 and TRBJ2-2; no clear D gene. The germline V and J ends were trimmed by 9 bases and 5 bases, with 21 bases remaining between them. Germline-derived CDR1 and CDR2 are KGHDR and SFDVKD. The CDR3 runs to 16 residues. In DNA form, the CDR3 reads TGTGCCACCTCCAAGCTAAGTCCCATGGAAACCGGGGAGCTGTTTTTT. Amino acid sequence: CATSKLSPMETGELFF.